The 16 T cell receptor beta chains below all came from one sample that was sequenced in a study of cytomegalovirus exposure and HLA in healthy donors. This PCR relied on a set of 60 Vbeta primers and 13 Jbeta primers. Clones were sequenced by immunoSEQ multiplex PCR, and TCRdb holds only the in-frame ones, with some missing. This table holds about 120,000 clones, about 8.6% found once. Sequenced sample: PBMCs. The receptors derive from a woman aged 40 to 50 in good health and CMV-seropositive.

The chain carries TRBV19 and TRBJ1-6; no reliable D call. V gave up 4 bases and J gave up 12 bases, with 10 bases separating them. In germline, CDR1 is LNHDA, CDR2 SQIVND (reference sequence). There are 12 residues in the CDR3. CDR3 bases: TGTGCCAGTAGTACCCGGACTGGACCCCTCCACTTT. It encodes CASSTRTGPLHF.

There are a few counts of this clone. The chain has TRBV11-2 and TRBJ1-2; D remains ambiguous. V was pared by 5 bases and J by 1 base, with 14 bases between. This CDR3 has 15 amino acids. In germline, CDR1 is SGHAT, CDR2 FQNNGV. DNA of the CDR3: TGTGCCAGCAGCCCGCAGGCTGCTCTTAACTATGGCTACACCTTC. Translating it yields CASSPQAALNYGYTF.

The chain has TRBV5-1 and TRBJ1-1, with TRBD1 matching 9 bases. J lost 3 bases, V lost 1 base, and 19 bases had no gene match. This CDR3 spans 20 amino acids. CDR1 SGHRS and CDR2 YFSETQ come from the germline V gene. This CDR3 is CASSLFSPDRGTLWDTEAFF. CDR3 in DNA: TGCGCCAGCAGCTTGTTCAGCCCTGACAGGGGGACGTTGTGGGACACTGAAGCTTTCTTT. The whole variable domain, filled in from reference TRBV5-1 and TRBJ1-1, reads KAGVTQTPRYLIKTRGQQVTLSCSPISGHRSVSWYQQTPGQGLQFLFEYFSETQRNKGNFPGRFSGRQFSNSRSEMNVSTLELGDSALYLCASSLFSPDRGTLWDTEAFFGQGTRLTVV.

With regard to this clone: Because the CDR3 is missing its conserved closing phenylalanine or tryptophan, this is likely a read error. The chain combines TRBV29-1 with TRBJ1-1; no reliable D call. Trimming left V 3 bases short and J 5 bases short, with 4 bases between. The CDR3 runs 10 residues. In germline, CDR1 is SQVTM, CDR2 ANQGSEA. The CDR3 reads CSVDKTEAFL. CDR3 sequence (DNA): TGCAGCGTTGACAAAACTGAAGCTTTCTTG.

This clone was counted only a few times. J is TRBJ1-4 and V is TRBV28, with a weak D call TRBD1 (6 bases). CDR1 and CDR2 from the germline V gene are MDHEN and SYDVKM. The length of the CDR3 is 16 residues. V was cut by 8 bases and J by 7 bases, with 23 bases left in between. CDR3 residues: CASALKYRASSEKLFF. DNA of the CDR3: TGTGCCAGCGCTTTAAAATACAGGGCCTCGAGTGAAAAACTGTTTTTT.

This clone was observed a few times. The chain carries TRBV10-3 and TRBJ1-2; D is perhaps TRBD1 (5 bases). Germline CDR1 and CDR2: ENHRY and SYGVKD. The CDR3 is 12 residues long. Trimming cost V 11 bases and J 4 bases, with 14 bases left between them. CDR3 amino acids: CAAGNRIYGYTF. DNA for the CDR3: TGTGCCGCTGGGAACAGGATCTATGGCTACACCTTC.

This clone was recorded at least ten times. The J gene is TRBJ1-5, the V gene TRBV6-6, with a tentative D call TRBD1 (6 bases). This CDR3 has 15 residues. The V gene's germline CDR1 is MNHNY and CDR2 SVGAGI (reference sequence). Trimming took off 4 bases at V and 0 bases at J, with 10 bases between the two ends. The CDR3 nucleotides are TGTGCCAGCAGTTGGACAGTGAATAGCAATCAGCCCCAGCATTTT. The encoded protein is CASSWTVNSNQPQHF.

The chain combines TRBV9 with TRBJ2-4; D uncertain. The CDR3 contains 14 residues. Germline V gene lookup returns CDR1 SGDLS and CDR2 YYNGEE. Trimming removed 4 bases from V and 0 bases from J, with 8 bases in between. The CDR3 here is CASSNPGAKNIQYF. CDR3 DNA: TGTGCCAGCAGCAATCCAGGAGCCAAAAACATTCAGTACTTC.

The J gene is TRBJ2-7, the V gene TRBV27; TRBD1 matches 8 bases. With 5 bases clipped from V and 7 bases from J, the junction kept 16 bases outside the gene matches. Germline CDR1 and CDR2: MNHEY and SMNVEV (reference sequence). The CDR3 length is 16 residues. CDR3 sequence reads: CASSPGTGYLVEEQYF. The CDR3, as DNA: TGTGCCAGCAGTCCCGGGACAGGTTATTTGGTAGAGGAGCAGTACTTC.

This clone was recorded a few times. An end of the junction does not agree with germline; a read error may underlie this. The genes are TRBV6-4 and TRBJ2-3, with 7 positions matching TRBD2. In germline, CDR1 is MRHNA, CDR2 SNTAGT. The length of the CDR3 is 18 residues. The CDR3 is CARSDEGRGRAYTDTQYF. The CDR3 nucleotides are TGTGCCAGAAGTGACGAGGGGAGGGGCCGGGCTTACACAGATACGCAGTATTTT.

There are a few counts of this clone. The chain employs TRBV19 and TRBJ1-5; weak D call: TRBD1 (5 bases). Germline values: CDR1 LNHDA, CDR2 SQIVND (reference sequence). The CDR3 runs 14 residues. Trimming pared 8 bases from V and 0 bases from J, leaving 11 bases between. The CDR3 DNA follows: TGTGCCAGTCTCGACGACAGTAGCAATCAGCCCCAGCATTTT. Translated: CASLDDSSNQPQHF.

The rearrangement uses TRBV6-1 and TRBJ2-5; possibly TRBD1 for D (6 bases). The CDR3 is made up of 15 amino acids. Germline CDR1 is MNHNS and CDR2 is SASEGT. V lost 4 bases, J lost 0 bases, and 12 bases lay in between. CDR3 in DNA: TGTGCCAGCAGTGTCGTCAGGGGCTACCAAGAGACCCAGTACTTC. This sequence encodes CASSVVRGYQETQYF.

The chain links TRBV7-2 to TRBJ1-5, with 7 bases fitting TRBD1. The CDR3 spans 13 residues. The junction had 9 bases not matched to a gene; V was cut back by 5 bases and J by 11 bases. CDR1 is SGHTA and CDR2 is FQGNSA in the germline V gene. The CDR3 protein is CASSIDRDRAQHF. The CDR3 nucleotides are TGTGCCAGCAGCATCGACAGGGACAGAGCCCAGCATTTT.

V is TRBV5-1 and J is TRBJ2-5, with 8 bases fitting TRBD1. CDR3 length: 14 residues. V dropped 0 bases and J dropped 4; count of bases not matched to a gene: 2. Germline loops: CDR1 SGHRS, CDR2 YFSETQ. The CDR3 sequence: CASSLGQGIETQYF. In DNA, the CDR3 is TGCGCCAGCAGCTTGGGACAGGGGATAGAGACCCAGTACTTC.

This clone was detected only a few times. This chain links TRBV7-8 with TRBJ1-5, with 12 bases identical to TRBD1. The CDR3 is 15 residues long. J lost 6 bases, V lost 5 bases, and 5 bases had no gene match. Germline CDR1 SGHVS, CDR2 FQNEAQ. The CDR3 loop is CASSQGQGAAQPQHF. The CDR3 bases are TGTGCCAGCAGCCAGGGACAGGGGGCGGCTCAGCCCCAGCATTTT.

This clone was seen more than once but under ten times. This chain connects TRBV21-1 to TRBJ1-1; the DNA was not used to check the table's D call, TRBD1. TRBV21-1 is labeled a pseudogene. There are 15 residues in the CDR3. The CDR3 coding sequence is TGTGCCAGCAGCAAAGTAGGGGGTCCCAACACTGAAGCTTTCTTT. Its protein is CASSKVGGPNTEAFF.